The 19 T cell receptor beta chains presented below share a single source sample, sequenced in a study of blood T cell repertoires in COVID-19. TCRdb's copy holds only in-frame clones and misses some; the assay was immunoSEQ multiplex PCR. The sample shows over 400,000 clones, more than 80% of them seen only once. The sequenced material came from peripheral blood. The origin of the receptors is a woman aged 25 to 39 with active or convalescent COVID-19.

The sample holds a few counts of this clone. V is TRBV7-9 and J is TRBJ2-1; D remains unclear. Trimming removed 1 base at V and 0 bases at J, with 7 bases between. The CDR3 totals 15 residues. The germline V gene has CDR1 SEHNR and CDR2 FQNEAQ (reference sequence). CDR3 sequence: CASSLVVLSYNEQFF. Here the CDR3 DNA reads TGTGCCAGCAGCTTAGTTGTCCTCTCCTACAATGAGCAGTTCTTC.

This rearrangement joins TRBV19 to TRBJ2-3, with 12 bases fitting TRBD2. There are 16 residues in the CDR3. Trimming removed 4 bases from V and 0 bases from J; junction bases left unmatched: 2. The germline gives CDR1 LNHDA, CDR2 SQIVND (reference sequence). CDR3 sequence: CASSTGTSGSTDTQYF. The CDR3 DNA reads as TGTGCCAGTAGTACAGGGACTAGCGGGAGCACAGATACGCAGTATTTT.

This rearrangement joins TRBV5-1 to TRBJ2-2, with 8 nucleotides matching TRBD1. In germline, CDR1 is SGHRS, CDR2 YFSETQ. This CDR3 comprises 14 residues. Losses at the gene ends were 8 bases for V and 4 bases for J; bases not matched to a gene: 7. The CDR3 sequence is CASRDRIGTGELFF. The CDR3 DNA sequence: TGCGCCAGTAGGGACAGGATTGGCACCGGGGAGCTGTTTTTT.

V and J are TRBV12-3 or TRBV12-4 and TRBJ1-1; no firm D call. The ends were cut back, 5 bases at V and 5 bases at J, with 9 bases in the middle. The CDR3 contains 12 residues. The CDR3 region has the DNA TGTGCCAGCAGTATAGGACTGACTGAAGCTTTCTTT. This translates into CASSIGLTEAFF.

V and J are TRBV27 and TRBJ2-3, with 7 bases aligning to TRBD2. The CDR3 has 14 residues. V lost 6 bases to trimming and J lost 3 bases; unmatched junction nucleotides: 6. Per the germline V gene, CDR1 is MNHEY and CDR2 is SMNVEV (reference sequence). For the CDR3, the DNA is TGTGCCAGCAGGGTAGCGGGTTCGACAGATACGCAGTATTTT. This sequence encodes CASRVAGSTDTQYF.

V is TRBV3-1 (or the pseudogene TRBV3-2) and J is TRBJ1-4; no clear D. Per germline, CDR1 LGHDT and CDR2 YNNKEL (reference sequence). V lost 1 base to trimming and J lost 5 bases, with 11 bases between them. CDR3 length: 15 amino acids. The CDR3 DNA sequence: TGTGCCAGCAGCCAAGGGACTGATTGGAATGAAAAACTGTTTTTT. Translating gives CASSQGTDWNEKLFF.

The gene calls are TRBV14 and TRBJ1-1; no firm D call. The germline V gene encodes CDR1 SGHDN and CDR2 FVKESK. V was trimmed by 4 bases and J by 0 bases, leaving 9 bases between them. The CDR3 runs 14 residues. In DNA form, the CDR3 reads TGTGCCAGCAGCCCCCGGTTGGTGAACACTGAAGCTTTCTTT. Amino acids: CASSPRLVNTEAFF.

V gene TRBV6-5 combines with J gene TRBJ1-2, with D hard to call. CDR1 is MNHEY and CDR2 is SVGAGI in the germline V gene. This CDR3 has 14 residues. The V end lost 2 bases, the J end lost 4 bases, and 11 bases lay between the germline ends. The CDR3 reads CASSYSAGLYGYTF. Written as DNA, the CDR3 is TGTGCCAGCAGTTACAGTGCGGGTCTCTATGGCTACACCTTC.

The chain has TRBV3-1 (or the pseudogene TRBV3-2) and TRBJ2-1, with 7 bases identical to TRBD2. The CDR3 loop spans 14 amino acids. Germline V gives CDR1 LGHDT, CDR2 YNNKEL (reference sequence). V shed 0 bases and J 13 bases; nucleotides not matched to a gene: 9. The CDR3 DNA sequence: TGTGCCAGCAGCCAAGAAAAGACTAGCAGTTATCAGTTCTTC. This codes for CASSQEKTSSYQFF.

CDR3 coding DNA: TGCAGCGTAGGTACTATCGGGACAGTAGGCACAGATACGCAGTATTTT. Amino acid sequence: CSVGTIGTVGTDTQYF. This chain links TRBV29-1 with TRBJ2-3; TRBD1 aligns across 7 bases. CDR1 is SQVTM and CDR2 is ANQGSEA in the germline V gene. After removal of 6 bases from V and 1 base from J, the junction contained 13 bases not matched to a gene. This CDR3 spans 16 amino acids.

The gene calls are TRBV4-1 and TRBJ2-7; 7 nucleotides match TRBD2. The CDR3 spans 15 residues. J lost 7 bases, V lost 5 bases, and 14 bases had no gene match. Per the germline V gene, CDR1 is MGHRA and CDR2 is YSYEKL. The CDR3 region is CASSSRRGGPGEQYF. In DNA, the CDR3 is TGCGCCAGCAGCAGCCGGCGGGGAGGGCCGGGTGAGCAGTACTTC.

This chain uses TRBV6-5 with TRBJ1-5; 7 bases are shared with TRBD1. Trimming took 6 bases from V and 7 from J; bases not matched to a gene: 9. This CDR3 region has 14 residues. Germline CDR1 is MNHEY and CDR2 is SVGAGI. CDR3 nucleotides: TGTGCCAGCAGCCCAACAGGGGATTGGCAGCCCCAGCATTTT. This gives the protein CASSPTGDWQPQHF.

V and J are TRBV4-1 and TRBJ2-3; D may be TRBD2 (5 bases). V shed 0 bases and J shed 1 base, with 11 bases lying between them. The CDR3 runs to 16 residues. Germline V gene data show CDR1 as MGHRA and CDR2 as YSYEKL. CDR3 nucleotide sequence: TGCGCCAGCAGCCAAGACGGCGGGTCCGGCACAGATACGCAGTATTTT. This gives the protein CASSQDGGSGTDTQYF.

The gene calls are TRBV12-3 or TRBV12-4 and TRBJ1-1; D gene uncertain. Trimming stripped 6 bases from V and 3 bases from J, with 11 bases between. This CDR3 is built from 13 residues. CDR3 sequence (DNA): TGTGCCAGCAGGCTGGGCCCCCACACTGAAGCTTTCTTT. Its protein is CASRLGPHTEAFF.

V usage is TRBV27 and J usage is TRBJ1-1; D is uncertain. Trimming removed 3 bases from V and 1 base from J, with 6 bases in between. This CDR3 is 13 amino acids long. CDR1 MNHEY and CDR2 SMNVEV come from the germline V gene (reference sequence). The CDR3 reads CASSFRQNTEAFF. Written as DNA, the CDR3 is TGTGCCAGCAGTTTTCGACAGAACACTGAAGCTTTCTTT.

The J gene is TRBJ2-7, the V gene TRBV27; TRBD2 matches 9 bases. The CDR3 has 15 amino acids. Losses at the gene ends were 4 bases for V and 2 bases for J; bases not matched to a gene: 6. Germline loops: CDR1 MNHEY, CDR2 SMNVEV (reference sequence). CDR3 sequence (DNA): TGTGCCAGCAGTTCGGACGGCGGGAGGGCCTACGAGCAGTACTTC. It codes for CASSSDGGRAYEQYF.

This clone has only a few counts. The chain recombines TRBV15 with TRBJ1-6, with D unclear. Trimming took off 4 bases at V and 7 bases at J, with 5 bases between the two ends. CDR1 is LNHNV, CDR2 YYDKDF, per germline (reference sequence). This CDR3 is 12 amino acids long. CDR3 residues: CATSNENSPLHF. CDR3 sequence (DNA): TGTGCCACCAGCAACGAGAATTCACCCCTCCACTTT.

The chain has TRBV5-8 and TRBJ2-1, with D perhaps matching TRBD2 (6 bases). The CDR3 loop spans 15 amino acids. Germline V CDR1 and CDR2: SGHTS, YDEGEE. Trimming pared 6 bases from V and 7 bases from J, leaving 20 bases between. The CDR3 nucleotides read TGTGCCAGCAACAAATTAAGGAGGGAGTTGAATGAGCAGTTCTTC. Translating gives CASNKLRRELNEQFF.

This chain joins TRBV5-4 and TRBJ2-3, with 9 bases that match TRBD1. The J segment lost 2 bases and the V segment lost 4 bases, leaving 17 bases of the junction unmatched. Germline-derived CDR1 and CDR2 are SGHNT and YYREEE (reference sequence). CDR3 size: 19 residues. CDR3 loop: CASSSETGGRAGFTDTQYF. The CDR3 DNA reads as TGTGCCAGCAGCAGCGAGACAGGGGGGAGAGCGGGGTTCACAGATACGCAGTATTTT.